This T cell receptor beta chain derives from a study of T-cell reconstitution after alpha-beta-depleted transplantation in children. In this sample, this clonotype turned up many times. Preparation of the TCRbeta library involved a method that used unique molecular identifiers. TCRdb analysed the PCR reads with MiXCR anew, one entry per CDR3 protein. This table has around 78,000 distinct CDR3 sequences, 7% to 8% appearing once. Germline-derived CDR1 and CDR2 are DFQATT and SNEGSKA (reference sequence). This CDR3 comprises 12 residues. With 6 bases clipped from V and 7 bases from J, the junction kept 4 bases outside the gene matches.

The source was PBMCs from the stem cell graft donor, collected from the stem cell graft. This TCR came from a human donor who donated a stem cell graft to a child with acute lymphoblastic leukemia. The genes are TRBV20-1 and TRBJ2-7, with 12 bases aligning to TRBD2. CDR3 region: CSAQTSGREQYF. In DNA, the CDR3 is TGCAGTGCGCAGACTAGCGGGAGAGAGCAGTACTTC.